The 25 T cell receptor beta chains listed next were all sequenced from one sample in a study of cytomegalovirus exposure and HLA in healthy donors. PCR amplification relied on 60 Vbeta primers (plus 13 Jbeta primers). Data came from immunoSEQ multiplex PCR; TCRdb stores just in-frame clones and leaves some out. The table shows approximately 160,000 clones, with around 67% occurring only once. The sequenced sample was PBMCs. Every receptor here comes from a woman aged 18-35 years in good health and CMV-seropositive.

This clone has more than one count but fewer than ten. The V and J genes are TRBV6-5 and TRBJ1-2, with D possibly TRBD1 on 5 matching bases. CDR1 is MNHEY and CDR2 is SVGAGI in the germline V gene. This CDR3 region has 14 residues. V was cut by 7 bases and J by 7 bases, with 19 bases left in between. The CDR3 sequence: CASTNTGHRRGYTF. In nucleotides, the CDR3 is TGTGCCAGCACCAACACCGGACACCGTCGTGGCTACACCTTC.

A few counts support this clone. The chain uses TRBV27 and TRBJ1-2; TRBD1 agrees at 9 bases. This CDR3 comprises 16 residues. V was clipped by 1 base and J by 2 bases; unmatched bases: 5. Germline CDR1 is MNHEY and CDR2 is SMNVEV (reference sequence). CDR3 region: CASSLYRTGDNYGYTF. The CDR3 DNA reads as TGTGCCAGCAGTTTATATAGGACAGGGGACAACTATGGCTACACCTTC.

This chain links TRBV13 with TRBJ2-2; a weak D match, TRBD2 (5 bases). The CDR3 spans 15 residues. Per the germline V gene, CDR1 is PRHDT and CDR2 is FYEKMQ (reference sequence). The V end lost 4 bases, the J end lost 0 bases, and 9 bases lay between the germline ends. The CDR3 reads CASSYRGPNTGELFF. CDR3 bases: TGTGCCAGCAGCTATCGGGGTCCGAACACCGGGGAGCTGTTTTTT.

The J gene is TRBJ2-5, the V gene TRBV5-1; 11 bases agree with TRBD2. Germline values: CDR1 SGHRS, CDR2 YFSETQ. The CDR3 has 17 residues. V was pared by 0 bases and J by 0 bases, with 4 bases of the junction left unmatched. In DNA, the CDR3 is TGCGCCAGCAGCTTGGCGTGGGGACTAGCGGACCAAGAGACCCAGTACTTC. Protein product: CASSLAWGLADQETQYF.

V usage is TRBV7-9 and J usage is TRBJ2-1, with TRBD2 matching over 13 bases. In germline, CDR1 is SEHNR, CDR2 FQNEAQ (reference sequence). This CDR3 region has 15 residues. V dropped 5 bases and J dropped 7; count of bases not matched to a gene: 5. The CDR3 nucleotides are TGTGCCAGCAGCCCGGGACTAGCGGGACAAAATGAGCAGTTCTTC. Translating it yields CASSPGLAGQNEQFF. Supplemented by reference TRBV7-9 and TRBJ2-1, the full variable domain reads DTGVSQNPRHKITKRGQNVTFRCDPISEHNRLYWYRQTLGQGPEFLTYFQNEAQLEKSRLLSDRFSAERPKGSFSTLEIQRTEQGDSAMYLCASSPGLAGQNEQFFGPGTRLTVL.

The chain joins TRBV28 to TRBJ1-1, with TRBD1 matching 7 bases. The CDR3 runs to 14 residues. Germline V lookup: CDR1 MDHEN, CDR2 SYDVKM. Trimming at V came to 6 bases and at J to 1 base, leaving 5 bases not matched to a gene. The CDR3 DNA follows: TGTGCCAGCAGCACGGACAGGAGGAACACTGAAGCTTTCTTT. Its translation is CASSTDRRNTEAFF.

This chain uses TRBV9 with TRBJ2-2, with 8 bases aligning to TRBD2. The V gene's germline CDR1 is SGDLS and CDR2 YYNGEE. J lost 5 bases, V lost 7 bases, and 7 bases had no gene match. This CDR3 has 14 amino acids. CDR3 sequence reads: CASRSGGVTGELFF. The CDR3 coding sequence is TGTGCCAGCCGGAGCGGGGGAGTAACCGGGGAGCTGTTTTTT. Filled out from reference TRBV9 and TRBJ2-2, the complete variable domain reads DSGVTQTPKHLITATGQRVTLRCSPRSGDLSVYWYQQSLDQGLQFLIQYYNGEERAKGNILERFSAQQFPDLHSELNLSSLELGDSALYFCASRSGGVTGELFFGEGSRLTVL.

This chain links TRBV5-1 with TRBJ2-3, with TRBD2 matching over 11 bases. Trimming at V came to 1 base and at J to 2 bases, leaving 9 bases not matched to a gene. From germline, CDR1 is SGHRS and CDR2 YFSETQ. The CDR3 is made up of 18 amino acids. The CDR3 region has the DNA TGCGCCAGCAGCTTGACTAGCGGGGGATTTCTTATCACAGATACGCAGTATTTT. Encoded protein: CASSLTSGGFLITDTQYF.

The chain carries TRBV28 and TRBJ1-5, with a weak D call TRBD1 (5 bases). Trimming took off 6 bases at V and 11 bases at J, with 14 bases between the two ends. The germline CDR1 and CDR2 sequences are MDHEN and SYDVKM. The CDR3 is made up of 12 amino acids. The CDR3 DNA reads TGTGCCAGCAGGGGACGGGACTTGACCCAGCATTTT. Its protein is CASRGRDLTQHF.

This chain links TRBV9 with TRBJ2-5; possibly TRBD1 for D (6 bases). Germline-derived CDR1 and CDR2 are SGDLS and YYNGEE. The V end was cut by 3 bases, the J end by 5 bases, with 20 bases between. CDR3 size: 16 residues. CDR3 protein: CASSGSQQGMGETQYF. The DNA of the CDR3 is TGTGCCAGCAGCGGATCCCAACAGGGAATGGGGGAGACCCAGTACTTC.

The V call is TRBV9, the J call TRBJ2-3; D not certain. The CDR3 is 12 amino acids. CDR1 is SGDLS and CDR2 is YYNGEE in the germline V gene. Between the trimmed V and J ends, which lost 3 bases and 2 bases, there was a span of 4 bases. The CDR3 region has the DNA TGTGCCAGCAGCGAACACACAGATACGCAGTATTTT. Residues: CASSEHTDTQYF.

This clone was detected only a few times. V usage is TRBV19 and J usage is TRBJ2-7, with unresolved D. CDR3 length: 10 amino acids. Germline CDR1 reads LNHDA; CDR2 reads SQIVND (reference sequence). CDR3 nucleotide sequence: TGTGCCAGTAGTATGCACCGACTCATGGTC. It translates to CASSMHRLMV.

The V gene is TRBV11-2, the J gene TRBJ1-1; a weak D match, TRBD1 (6 bases). Germline assignment: CDR1 SGHAT and CDR2 FQNNGV. This CDR3 region has 15 residues. The germline V and J ends were trimmed by 3 bases and 6 bases, with 17 bases remaining between them. The CDR3 sequence is CASSFSTGISAEAFF. In nucleotides, the CDR3 is TGTGCCAGCAGCTTCAGCACAGGGATTAGCGCTGAAGCTTTCTTT.

V gene TRBV5-1 combines with J gene TRBJ2-5, with D possibly being TRBD2 (6 bases). With the DNA end fitting TRBJ2-7 better, the J assignment may be wrong. The CDR3 length is 16 residues. CDR1 and CDR2 (germline): SGHRS, YFSETQ. CDR3 DNA sequence: TGCGCCAGCAGCTTGGGGGACTCGACTTGGAGTTACGAGCAGTACTTC. Translated, it gives CASSLGDSTWSYEQYF.

This clone has only a few counts. The V gene is TRBV29-1, the J gene TRBJ2-7, with D tentatively TRBD2 (5 bases). CDR1 is SQVTM and CDR2 is ANQGSEA in the germline V gene. V gave up 6 bases and J gave up 5 bases, with 17 bases separating them. The CDR3 is 13 amino acids. The CDR3 loop reads CSVVGRRENEQYF. The CDR3 coding sequence is TGCAGCGTAGTGGGGAGAAGGGAGAACGAGCAGTACTTC.

The rearrangement uses TRBV19 and TRBJ1-5; 9 bases agree with TRBD1. This CDR3 spans 14 amino acids. J gave up 5 bases and V 5 bases, and 4 bases lay outside the gene matches. From germline, CDR1 is LNHDA and CDR2 SQIVND (reference sequence). CDR3 in DNA: TGTGCCAGTAGTCGGGGACAGGGCTATCAGCCCCAGCATTTT. Protein sequence: CASSRGQGYQPQHF. Full variable domain (outside the CDR3, taken from reference TRBV19 and TRBJ1-5): DGGITQSPKYLFRKEGQNVTLSCEQNLNHDAMYWYRQDPGQGLRLIYYSQIVNDFQKGDIAEGYSVSREKKESFPLTVTSAQKNPTAFYLCASSRGQGYQPQHFGDGTRLSIL.

The rearrangement links TRBV28 to TRBJ2-7, with 10 positions matching TRBD2. J lost 1 base, V lost 4 bases, and 4 bases had no gene match. The CDR3 consists of 15 residues. CDR1 MDHEN and CDR2 SYDVKM come from the germline V gene. The CDR3 protein is CASSSSGSESYEQYF. Here the CDR3 DNA reads TGTGCCAGCAGTTCTAGCGGGAGCGAATCCTACGAGCAGTACTTC.

The V and J genes are TRBV10-2 and TRBJ2-3; 11 bases agree with TRBD2. There are 15 residues in the CDR3. V lost 6 bases and J lost 1; bases outside the gene matches: 3. Germline CDR1 WSHSY, CDR2 SAAADI. CDR3 sequence: CASSSGLAGTDTQYF. The DNA for the CDR3 is TGCGCCAGCAGCTCGGGACTAGCGGGCACAGATACGCAGTATTTT.

J is TRBJ1-2 and V is TRBV27; D perhaps matches TRBD1 (5 bases). V was clipped by 5 bases and J by 7 bases, with 11 bases between them. Looked up from germline, CDR1 is MNHEY and CDR2 is SMNVEV (reference sequence). This CDR3 has 12 residues. The CDR3 DNA reads as TGTGCCAGCAGTAACCAGGGCCGTGGCTACACCTTC. Residues: CASSNQGRGYTF.

CDR3 sequence (DNA): TGTGCCTGGAGTGGAGGGGGCGCGGGCACCGGGGAGCTGTTTTTT. Its protein product is CAWSGGGAGTGELFF. The chain uses TRBV30 and TRBJ2-2; 7 bases fit TRBD1. Looked up from germline, CDR1 is GTSNPN and CDR2 is SVGIG (reference sequence). The CDR3 length is 15 residues. V shed 1 base and J 4 bases; nucleotides not matched to a gene: 6.

A remark on this clone: At the DNA level, this CDR3 is encoded by other sequences in the same sample as well. The chain combines TRBV18 with TRBJ2-7; the match to TRBD1 covers 8 bases. The CDR3 loop spans 14 amino acids. V dropped 2 bases and J dropped 1; count of bases not matched to a gene: 1. The germline CDR1 and CDR2 sequences are KGHSH and LQKENI. The CDR3 nucleotides read TGTGCCAGCTCACCAACAGGGGGGTCCTACGAGCAGTACTTC. Amino acids: CASSPTGGSYEQYF.

V gene TRBV6-1 combines with J gene TRBJ2-3; D is undetermined. Between the trimmed V and J ends, which lost 3 bases and 5 bases, there was a span of 15 bases. The CDR3 runs 15 residues. Germline loops: CDR1 MNHNS, CDR2 SASEGT. CDR3 sequence (DNA): TGTGCCAGCAGTGAGCGTGGCCTAGTGGGAGATACGCAGTATTTT. Its protein product is CASSERGLVGDTQYF.

This chain links TRBV5-1 with TRBJ2-5; 9 bases are a match to TRBD2. With 4 bases clipped from V and 4 bases from J, the junction kept 8 bases outside the gene matches. The CDR3 runs 15 residues. CDR1 is SGHRS, CDR2 YFSETQ, per germline. CDR3 region: CASSEASGTPETQYF. CDR3 nucleotides: TGCGCCAGCAGCGAGGCTAGCGGGACCCCAGAGACCCAGTACTTC. Full variable domain (remainder filled in from reference TRBV5-1 and TRBJ2-5): KAGVTQTPRYLIKTRGQQVTLSCSPISGHRSVSWYQQTPGQGLQFLFEYFSETQRNKGNFPGRFSGRQFSNSRSEMNVSTLELGDSALYLCASSEASGTPETQYFGPGTRLLVL.

The chain recombines TRBV7-3 with TRBJ1-3; possibly TRBD1 for D (6 bases). The length of the CDR3 is 14 residues. Per the germline V gene, CDR1 is SGHTA and CDR2 is FQGTGA. Trimming removed 5 bases at V and 8 bases at J, with 16 bases between. CDR3 nucleotides: TGTGCCAGCAGCCCAACGGCGGGGGCGGACACCATATATTTT. Protein product: CASSPTAGADTIYF. The full variable domain, with the rest looked up from reference TRBV7-3 and TRBJ1-3, is GAGVSQTPSNKVTEKGKYVELRCDPISGHTALYWYRQSLGQGPEFLIYFQGTGAADDSGLPNDRFFAVRPEGSVSTLKIQRTERGDSAVYLCASSPTAGADTIYFGEGSWLTVV.

This clone occurred once. The rearrangement uses TRBV4-2 and TRBJ1-2, with D maybe TRBD1 (5 bases). The V gene's germline CDR1 is LGHNA and CDR2 YNFKEQ. The CDR3 has 13 amino acids. V lost 1 base and J lost 5, with 8 bases in between. The CDR3: CASSQGQRYGYTF. CDR3 nucleotides: TGTGCCAGCAGCCAAGGACAGCGATATGGCTACACCTTC.